These 30 T cell receptor beta chains share one sample of origin, sequenced in a study of T-cell reconstitution after alpha-beta-depleted transplantation in children. Preparation of the TCRbeta library was carried out with unique molecular identifiers. TCRdb used MiXCR to reprocess the PCR reads, holding one entry per CDR3 protein. Among around 490,000 distinct CDR3 sequences, 10% to 12% were seen once, and the ten largest hold about 14%. Source: PBMCs, mostly from graft donor cells, taken 180 days after TCRalphabeta/CD19-depleted stem cell transplant. The receptor set was obtained from a female patient aged 2-15 years who had a stem cell transplant for aplastic anemia, so the T cells may come from the graft donor.

This clonotype was detected only a few times. The chain is built from TRBV29-1 and TRBJ1-1, with D perhaps matching TRBD1 (6 bases). This CDR3 is built from 13 residues. Germline loops: CDR1 SQVTM, CDR2 ANQGSEA. Trimming took 4 bases from V and 0 from J, leaving 9 bases between them. CDR3 in DNA: TGCAGCGTTGGGGGGCCCCTGAACACTGAAGCTTTCTTT. Translating it yields CSVGGPLNTEAFF.

This chain links TRBV5-5 with TRBJ2-4; 7 positions agree with TRBD1. After removal of 0 bases from V and 7 bases from J, the junction contained 7 bases not matched to a gene. Looked up from germline, CDR1 is SGHKS and CDR2 is YYEKEE (reference sequence). The CDR3 has 15 amino acids. This CDR3 reads CASSLENRGVNIQYF. The CDR3 DNA follows: TGTGCCAGCAGCTTGGAAAACAGGGGAGTGAACATTCAGTACTTC.

The genes are TRBV10-3 and TRBJ2-7; D is possibly TRBD1 (6 bases). The germline V gene encodes CDR1 ENHRY and CDR2 SYGVKD. The V and J ends lost 3 bases and 5 bases respectively, with 11 bases between them. The CDR3 sequence is 13 residues long. The CDR3 DNA follows: TGTGCCATCAGTGAACAGGGTGCCCACGAGCAGTACTTC. Protein product: CAISEQGAHEQYF.

This clonotype was counted once. The V call is TRBV4-2, the J call TRBJ1-4, with 8 bases that match TRBD1. This CDR3 has 16 amino acids. The germline V gene encodes CDR1 LGHNA and CDR2 YNFKEQ. The J segment lost 4 bases and the V segment lost 0 bases, leaving 4 bases of the junction unmatched. CDR3: CASSQDQGANNEKLFF. The DNA for the CDR3 is TGTGCCAGCAGCCAAGATCAGGGGGCGAATAATGAAAAACTGTTTTTT.

The CDR3 protein is CASSPLDRGTQYF. In nucleotides, the CDR3 is TGTGCCAGCAGCCCCTTGGATAGGGGGACCCAGTACTTC. The chain has TRBV7-2 and TRBJ2-5; D might be TRBD1 (5 bases). This CDR3 has 13 amino acids. Germline V CDR1 and CDR2: SGHTA, FQGNSA. Trimming removed 5 bases from V and 7 bases from J, with 14 bases in between.

The V gene is TRBV5-1, the J gene TRBJ1-2, with 8 bases lining up with TRBD1. CDR3 length: 16 amino acids. The germline V gene encodes CDR1 SGHRS and CDR2 YFSETQ. J was trimmed by 7 bases and V by 7 bases; bases with no gene match: 18. The CDR3 DNA reads as TGCGCCAGCGGACTCCCAAACGACAGGGGATCTGGTGGCTACACCTTC. Translated: CASGLPNDRGSGGYTF. Looking up the rest from reference TRBV5-1 and TRBJ1-2 gives the full variable domain: KAGVTQTPRYLIKTRGQQVTLSCSPISGHRSVSWYQQTPGQGLQFLFEYFSETQRNKGNFPGRFSGRQFSNSRSEMNVSTLELGDSALYLCASGLPNDRGSGGYTFGSGTRLTVV.

This sequence joins TRBV18 and TRBJ2-1; D may be TRBD2 (5 bases). The CDR3 contains 16 residues. The V end lost 2 bases, the J end lost 7 bases, and 18 bases lay between the germline ends. Germline CDR1 is KGHSH and CDR2 is LQKENI. CDR3 nucleotides: TGTGCCAGCTCACCAAAATTCGGGGTTGGCGAAAATGAGCAGTTCTTC. Its translation: CASSPKFGVGENEQFF.

This rearrangement joins TRBV4-3 to TRBJ1-4; no clear D gene. The CDR3 covers 17 residues. Germline V gene sequence: CDR1 LGHNA, CDR2 YSLEER. V lost 0 bases and J lost 5, with 16 bases in between. CDR3 loop: CASSQDRFGHRNEKLFF. Here the CDR3 DNA reads TGCGCCAGCAGCCAAGACCGATTCGGGCACCGCAATGAAAAACTGTTTTTT.

The gene calls are TRBV25-1 and TRBJ1-1; 9 bases agree with TRBD1. The CDR3 runs to 17 residues. V shed 4 bases and J 0 bases; nucleotides not matched to a gene: 9. Germline V gives CDR1 MGHDK, CDR2 SYGVNS. Here the CDR3 DNA reads TGTGCCAGCAGTGCCACGGACAGGGGACTCATGAACACTGAAGCTTTCTTT. Its translation is CASSATDRGLMNTEAFF.

The genes are TRBV4-2 and TRBJ1-5; D gene ambiguous. The V gene lost 2 bases and the J gene lost 0 bases, with 2 bases spanning the gap. Germline-derived CDR1 and CDR2 are LGHNA and YNFKEQ. The CDR3 sequence is 13 residues long. The CDR3 DNA sequence: TGTGCCAGCAGCCAATATAGCAATCAGCCCCAGCATTTT. It encodes CASSQYSNQPQHF.

This clonotype appeared a few times. The rearrangement links TRBV19 to TRBJ1-5; unclear D gene. The ends were cut back, 2 bases at V and 3 bases at J, with 14 bases in the middle. This CDR3 is 16 amino acids long. The germline V gene has CDR1 LNHDA and CDR2 SQIVND (reference sequence). This chain's CDR3 is CASSILGGVANQPQHF. CDR3 in DNA: TGTGCCAGTAGTATACTTGGCGGTGTGGCCAATCAGCCCCAGCATTTT.

This clonotype turned up a few times. The chain recombines TRBV7-9 with TRBJ2-7, with 7 bases that match TRBD1. Germline V CDR1 and CDR2: SEHNR, FQNEAQ (reference sequence). Trimming took 4 bases from V and 6 from J; bases not matched to a gene: 9. The CDR3 sequence is 14 residues long. The CDR3 DNA is TGTGCCAGCAGCTCCCGACAGGGCCTAATCGAGCAGTACTTC. Amino acids: CASSSRQGLIEQYF.

This clonotype was detected many times. V gene TRBV10-3 combines with J gene TRBJ2-3; D remains unclear. This CDR3 is built from 11 residues. Germline CDR1 is ENHRY and CDR2 is SYGVKD. Trimming cost V 4 bases and J 6 bases, with 5 bases left between them. CDR3: CAISVTDTQYF. As DNA, the CDR3 is TGTGCCATCAGTGTTACTGATACGCAGTATTTT.

The CDR3 DNA follows: TGTGCCAGCTCACCCGACCGACTACCGAACACCGGGGAGCTGTTTTTT. This gives the protein CASSPDRLPNTGELFF. The gene calls are TRBV18 and TRBJ2-2, with a weak D call TRBD2 (5 bases). The CDR3 spans 16 residues. The V end was cut by 3 bases, the J end by 0 bases, with 11 bases between. Germline CDR1 is KGHSH and CDR2 is LQKENI.

This clonotype was seen at least ten times. The chain joins TRBV7-8 to TRBJ1-4; 9 bases are shared with TRBD1. Germline V gene sequence: CDR1 SGHVS, CDR2 FQNEAQ. J gave up 8 bases and V 0 bases, and 7 bases lay outside the gene matches. CDR3 size: 16 residues. The CDR3 region is CASSLAVTGGREKLFF. CDR3 sequence (DNA): TGTGCCAGCAGCTTAGCGGTGACAGGGGGACGGGAAAAACTGTTTTTT.

This clonotype was counted at least ten times. The rearrangement joins TRBV28 to TRBJ2-1; TRBD1 matches at 9 bases. The CDR3 is 14 amino acids. The trim removed 6 bases at V and 3 bases at J, leaving 3 bases unmatched. Germline lookup yields CDR1 MDHEN and CDR2 SYDVKM. The DNA for the CDR3 is TGTGCCAGCAGGGGGACAGGGAACTACAATGAGCAGTTCTTC. Translating gives CASRGTGNYNEQFF.

This chain uses TRBV28 with TRBJ2-4; D might be TRBD2 (5 bases). The germline CDR1 and CDR2 sequences are MDHEN and SYDVKM. CDR3 length: 16 amino acids. V dropped 5 bases and J dropped 0 bases, with 14 bases sitting between them. The CDR3 region is CASSTDGLLAKNIQYF. CDR3 DNA sequence: TGTGCCAGCAGTACCGACGGACTCCTAGCCAAAAACATTCAGTACTTC.

The chain has TRBV5-1 and TRBJ2-5; no definite D call. Germline V gene data show CDR1 as SGHRS and CDR2 as YFSETQ. The length of the CDR3 is 15 residues. V lost 1 base and J lost 2, with 12 bases in between. The CDR3 loop is CASSLLDGKQETQYF. CDR3 bases: TGCGCCAGCAGCTTGTTAGACGGAAAGCAAGAGACCCAGTACTTC.

This clonotype has only a few counts. DNA for the CDR3: TGTGCCAGCAGTTACTCGATCAAGATATCCTACGAGCAGTACTTC. Amino acid sequence: CASSYSIKISYEQYF. V gene TRBV6-5 combines with J gene TRBJ2-7; no clear D. The CDR3 is made up of 15 amino acids. V was clipped by 0 bases and J by 1 base, with 10 bases between them. Germline assignment: CDR1 MNHEY and CDR2 SVGAGI.

This clonotype was detected many times. The rearrangement uses TRBV12-3 or TRBV12-4 and TRBJ2-1, with TRBD2 matching 7 bases. The CDR3 extends over 13 amino acids. With 1 base clipped from V and 8 bases from J, the junction kept 2 bases outside the gene matches. The CDR3 DNA is TGTGCCAGCAGTTTAGGAGCGGGGTATGAGCAGTTCTTC. Translating gives CASSLGAGYEQFF.

This clonotype was seen more than once but under ten times. The chain combines TRBV9 with TRBJ1-2; unclear D gene. Germline V gene data show CDR1 as SGDLS and CDR2 as YYNGEE. V gave up 4 bases and J gave up 1 base, with 11 bases separating them. This CDR3 has 14 amino acids. CDR3 DNA: TGTGCCAGCAGCCCCGGACTGCTTAACTATGGCTACACCTTC. This gives the protein CASSPGLLNYGYTF.

The chain uses TRBV4-1 and TRBJ1-5; D is unresolved. V lost 1 base and J 1 base, leaving 14 bases between the germline ends. The length of the CDR3 is 17 residues. From germline, CDR1 is MGHRA and CDR2 YSYEKL. CDR3 sequence: CASSQGPGPLSNQPQHF. The CDR3 DNA follows: TGCGCCAGCAGCCAAGGGCCGGGCCCTTTGAGCAATCAGCCCCAGCATTTT.

The rearrangement uses TRBV6-5 and TRBJ1-5, with D perhaps TRBD1 (5 bases). CDR1 MNHEY and CDR2 SVGAGI come from the germline V gene. The V gene lost 10 bases and the J gene lost 2 bases, with 12 bases spanning the gap. The CDR3 contains 13 residues. Here the CDR3 reads CATVRDGNQPQHF. The CDR3 DNA follows: TGTGCCACCGTCCGGGACGGCAATCAGCCCCAGCATTTT.

The chain employs TRBV29-1 and TRBJ2-6, with D hard to call. Germline V CDR1 and CDR2: SQVTM, ANQGSEA. The germline V and J ends were trimmed by 3 bases and 2 bases, with 8 bases remaining between them. This CDR3 is built from 14 residues. CDR3 loop: CSVESPTGANVLTF. CDR3 sequence (DNA): TGCAGCGTTGAGTCTCCTACTGGGGCCAACGTCCTGACTTTC.

This clonotype was counted only a few times. V is TRBV27 and J is TRBJ2-1; D may be TRBD1 (6 bases). This CDR3 comprises 13 residues. V was trimmed by 6 bases and J by 5 bases, leaving 11 bases between them. CDR1 MNHEY and CDR2 SMNVEV come from the germline V gene (reference sequence). The CDR3 loop reads CASRLGGNNEQFF. CDR3 nucleotides: TGTGCCAGCAGGTTAGGGGGAAACAATGAGCAGTTCTTC.

This clonotype was seen repeatedly, ten times or more. J is TRBJ1-1 and V is TRBV29-1; D uncertain. Trimming pared 6 bases from V and 4 bases from J, leaving 12 bases between. Per germline, CDR1 SQVTM and CDR2 ANQGSEA. This CDR3 has 12 residues. This CDR3 reads CSVNWRGTEAFF. The CDR3 DNA is TGCAGCGTCAACTGGAGAGGCACTGAAGCTTTCTTT. Using reference TRBV29-1 and TRBJ1-1 for the parts outside the CDR3, the full variable domain is SAVISQKPSRDICQRGTSLTIQCQVDSQVTMMFWYRQQPGQSLTLIATANQGSEATYESGFVIDKFPISRPNLTFSTLTVSNMSPEDSSIYLCSVNWRGTEAFFGQGTRLTVV.

This clonotype was seen at least ten times. V is TRBV27 and J is TRBJ2-7; D is ambiguous. CDR3 length equals 11 residues. Trimming took 4 bases from V and 3 from J, leaving 4 bases between them. In germline, CDR1 is MNHEY, CDR2 SMNVEV (reference sequence). In nucleotides, the CDR3 is TGTGCCAGCAGTTCCCTCTACGAGCAGTACTTC. This gives the protein CASSSLYEQYF.

This clonotype was counted ten times or more. The chain is built from TRBV7-9 and TRBJ2-5, with 9 bases fitting TRBD1. V was clipped by 5 bases and J by 3 bases; unmatched bases: 4. The germline V gene has CDR1 SEHNR and CDR2 FQNEAQ (reference sequence). CDR3 length: 14 amino acids. CDR3 residues: CASSPRTGEETQYF. Here the CDR3 DNA reads TGTGCCAGCAGCCCCCGGACAGGGGAAGAGACCCAGTACTTC.

This clonotype was found a few times. The CDR3 DNA reads as TGTGCCAGCAGTTTTAGGTCTGAAGCTTTCTTT. Its protein is CASSFRSEAFF. The gene calls are TRBV27 and TRBJ1-1; no firm D call. V lost 3 bases, J lost 6 bases, and 5 bases lay in between. The CDR3 loop spans 11 amino acids. From germline, CDR1 is MNHEY and CDR2 SMNVEV (reference sequence).

The CDR3 DNA reads as TGCAGTGCTATAGCGCCCGAGGGGACAGATACGCAGTATTTT. It encodes CSAIAPEGTDTQYF. V gene TRBV20-1 combines with J gene TRBJ2-3; D could derive from TRBD1 or TRBD2 (5 bases each). The CDR3 runs 14 residues. Per the germline V gene, CDR1 is DFQATT and CDR2 is SNEGSKA (reference sequence). V lost 4 bases and J lost 3, with 14 bases in between.